Shown below are 14 T cell receptor beta chains from a single sample sequenced in a study of T cells in Graves' hyperthyroidism and ophthalmopathy. Researchers amplified the TCR beta CDR3 regions from RNA transcripts. The TCR CDR3 first-round RT-PCR relied on the HTBI primer set. Each CDR3 protein is one row after TCRdb ran MiXCR on the multiplex PCR reads. The table records 300,000 to 450,000 distinct CDR3 sequences, around a quarter of them present only once. Sequencing was carried out using blood. Source of these receptors: a man over 45 with Graves' hyperthyroidism.

This clonotype was seen repeatedly, ten times or more. J is TRBJ2-7 and V is TRBV27; D not certain. The V gene lost 0 bases and the J gene lost 4 bases, with 7 bases spanning the gap. Germline values: CDR1 MNHEY, CDR2 SMNVEV (reference sequence). The CDR3 spans 13 residues. The CDR3 loop is CASSLSESYEQYF. In DNA form, the CDR3 reads TGTGCCAGCAGTTTATCCGAAAGTTACGAGCAGTACTTC.

This clonotype was observed many times. This sequence joins TRBV12-3 or TRBV12-4 and TRBJ2-3; D is ambiguous. Trimming removed 2 bases from V and 0 bases from J, with 6 bases in between. CDR3 length: 14 residues. The CDR3, as DNA: TGTGCCAGCAGTTTACACCATAGCACAGATACGCAGTATTTT. This sequence encodes CASSLHHSTDTQYF.

The rearrangement joins TRBV6-1 to TRBJ2-3; D remains unclear. The germline CDR1 and CDR2 sequences are MNHNS and SASEGT. Trimming took off 4 bases at V and 1 base at J, with 15 bases between the two ends. CDR3 length: 16 amino acids. CDR3 protein: CASSGQDRVGTDTQYF. For the CDR3, the DNA is TGTGCCAGCAGTGGCCAAGATAGGGTCGGCACAGATACGCAGTATTTT.

About this clonotype: Mismatch with germline at one junction end may stem from a read error. The V gene is TRBV12-3 or TRBV12-4, the J gene TRBJ1-5; D is possibly TRBD1 (6 bases). The CDR3 runs to 14 residues. CDR3 loop: CASSSPGDNQPQHF. CDR3 nucleotides: TGTGCCAGTAGTTCGCCAGGGGACAATCAGCCCCAGCATTTT.

The genes are TRBV10-1 and TRBJ2-3; 7 bases map to TRBD1. J gave up 3 bases and V 6 bases, and 6 bases lay outside the gene matches. The CDR3 runs 14 residues. Germline V gene sequence: CDR1 WNHNN, CDR2 SYGVQD (reference sequence). CDR3 region: CASSRDSVTDTQYF. The CDR3 DNA reads as TGCGCCAGCAGCCGGGACAGTGTTACAGATACGCAGTATTTT.

This chain uses TRBV20-1 with TRBJ1-1; D remains unclear. This CDR3 has 14 amino acids. Germline V gene data show CDR1 as DFQATT and CDR2 as SNEGSKA (reference sequence). Trimming took 3 bases from V and 0 from J, leaving 11 bases between them. The CDR3 loop is CSARSGEMNTEAFF. DNA of the CDR3: TGCAGTGCTAGGAGCGGGGAGATGAACACTGAAGCTTTCTTT.

This clonotype was detected only a few times. The chain couples TRBV19 to TRBJ1-1; D unresolved. CDR3 length equals 14 residues. V lost 6 bases, J lost 1 base, and 12 bases lay in between. The germline V gene encodes CDR1 LNHDA and CDR2 SQIVND (reference sequence). CDR3 sequence (DNA): TGTGCCAGTAGCCGAACATGGGGGAACACTGAAGCTTTCTTT. Residues: CASSRTWGNTEAFF.

Many counts were recorded for this clonotype. This chain connects TRBV27 to TRBJ2-7; TRBD2 aligns across 8 bases. With V trimmed by 2 bases and J by 0 bases, 3 bases remained unmatched. From germline, CDR1 is MNHEY and CDR2 SMNVEV (reference sequence). The CDR3 totals 15 residues. This chain's CDR3 is CASSLTAGGSYEQYF. CDR3 DNA: TGTGCCAGCAGTTTAACGGCGGGAGGCTCCTACGAGCAGTACTTC.

The V call is TRBV6-1, the J call TRBJ2-2; 11 bases agree with TRBD1. Germline CDR1 reads MNHNS; CDR2 reads SASEGT. The junction had 3 bases not matched to a gene; V was cut back by 5 bases and J by 4 bases. CDR3 size: 15 residues. In nucleotides, the CDR3 is TGTGCCAGCAGTATGGGACAGGGGGGCACCGGGGAGCTGTTTTTT. Protein sequence: CASSMGQGGTGELFF.

This chain joins TRBV25-1 and TRBJ2-5; D might be TRBD2 (6 bases). This CDR3 has 13 amino acids. The germline V and J ends were trimmed by 3 bases and 13 bases, with 18 bases remaining between them. Germline-derived CDR1 and CDR2 are MGHDK and SYGVNS. The DNA for the CDR3 is TGTGCCAGCAGTGACGGGAGTGGGGCTACGTTGTACTTC. As protein: CASSDGSGATLYF.

This clonotype was picked up many times. CDR3 in amino acids: CASSQGRGSDTQYF. The CDR3, as DNA: TGTGCCAGCAGCCAAGGCCGGGGGTCAGATACGCAGTATTTT. The chain has TRBV3-1 and TRBJ2-3; D is perhaps TRBD2 (6 bases). The V gene's germline CDR1 is LGHDT and CDR2 YNNKEL (reference sequence). Deletions cut 1 base from V and 4 bases from J, with 9 bases between. This CDR3 has 14 residues.

In its sample, this clonotype was seen many times. V and J are TRBV12-3 or TRBV12-4 and TRBJ2-1, with D hard to call. The CDR3 extends over 16 amino acids. V shed 5 bases and J shed 0 bases, with 14 bases lying between them. DNA for the CDR3: TGTGCCAGCAGTATTGACACCCTTTTCTCCTACAATGAGCAGTTCTTC. Amino acid sequence: CASSIDTLFSYNEQFF.

The rearrangement links TRBV12-3 or TRBV12-4 to TRBJ2-1, with 7 bases fitting TRBD1. V shed 8 bases, J shed 7 bases, and the junction held 5 bases outside the gene matches. This CDR3 is 12 amino acids long. The CDR3 coding sequence is TGTGCCAGCGGGACAGAGGTGAATGAGCAGTTCTTC. Translating it yields CASGTEVNEQFF.

This clonotype came up a few times. V gene TRBV11-2 combines with J gene TRBJ2-5, with D tentatively TRBD2 (5 bases). Germline CDR1 is SGHAT and CDR2 is FQNNGV. Trimming removed 1 base from V and 5 bases from J, with 11 bases in between. The CDR3 runs to 14 residues. CDR3 protein: CASSLVGRWETQYF. The CDR3 nucleotides read TGTGCCAGCAGCTTAGTGGGGAGATGGGAGACCCAGTACTTC.